The entry that follows covers one T cell receptor beta chain sequence. Its antigen is still unknown. Per-nucleotide qualities are absent, and no much larger clonotype sits a single base away. The time point label corresponds to: about 28 days (+/-7) after the second vaccine dose. According to the study, the label for this sample's treatment or condition signals: meningococcal conjugate vaccine given as trial control. Vaccinee samples were obtained from the UK trials COV001 and COV002, which included a single-blind randomized controlled phase 2/3 trial of AZD1222 (ChAdOx1 nCoV-19) in healthy adults. Trial participant PBMC samples were collected at day 0 and day 28 after the second dose for TCRbeta chain sequencing. The CDR3 regions of human TCRbeta chains were subjected to immunosequencing. For the original study's pipeline: TCRs in the repertoires were compared against a reference library of SARS-CoV-2-specific TCRs that had been generated with the MIRA antigen-specificity platform. Breadth was defined as the fraction of unique TCRs that were SARS-CoV-2-associated, and depth was defined as the fraction of total T cells that were SARS-CoV-2-associated. Using the MIRA data, every spike-specific TCR was mapped to the spike region that the TCR reacted to and assigned to either a CD4 or a CD8 class. Log10-transformed breadth and depth values were compared by one-way ANOVA with Sidak's multiple comparisons tests. What TCRdb holds here is the immuneACCESS table cut down to in-frame rearrangements. Part of the clones is not present; checked against another copy, under half of the missing clones reflect an unresolved V gene, and the others are unexplained. Clonal size and the V and J genes are those of that table, whereas D and trimming came from the DNA. In this sample the table shows tens of thousands of clones, approximately 90% of which occur a single time. The top ten clones comprise 6.3% of the sample.

The cysteine opens and the phenylalanine closes a CDR3 of 13 amino acids. Only the CDR3 portion is preserved as DNA: 39 bases, with reading frame beginning at the first base. V is reduced by 2 bases and J by 5 bases, leaving a spacing of 7 bases between them. The germline V gene yields KGHSH for CDR1 and LQKENI for CDR2. The sample comes from a study of T cell responses to AZD1222 COVID-19 vaccine (dated by TCRdb to about 2021). Some background on the complete study: A total of 240 or so trial participants underwent TCR sequencing, of whom roughly 210 had received two doses of AZD1222 and some 25 had received two doses of the MenACWY control vaccine. Trial participants were enrolled by age into subgroups of 18-55, 56-69 and 70-plus years, and 148, 28 and 57 TCR-sequenced participants, respectively, were included in these subgroups. On the study overall, not on this receptor specifically: Only a handful of AZD1222 recipients were SARS-CoV-2 seropositive at baseline, limiting conclusions about previously exposed vaccinees. Vaccine-associated CD4 TCRs spanned the whole spike protein, with dominant responses in regions 160-218 and 743-854. In the small 56-69-year group, the increase in depth fell short of significance, most likely because of low power. After two AZD1222 doses, spike-specific TCR breadth and depth were significantly higher than at day 0 and than in MenACWY recipients. Because no samples from the day 14 peak response were available, repertoires could be characterized only after the peak T cell response. Nearly half of unique spike-specific TCRs reportedly recognized epitopes outside regions mutated in the B.1.351 and B.1.1.7 variants. Participants were mostly white British and included more females than males, and it was suggested by the authors that clonal diversity may have been underestimated.

Sample: peripheral blood, taken 28 days after the second dose of the MenACWY control vaccine. The TCR originated in an adult who received the MenACWY meningococcal vaccine as a control. The chain is made from TRBV18 and TRBJ1-5; there is no confident call for the D gene. The DNA sequence follows: TGTGCCAGCTCACCAGGGAGCGATCAGCCCCAGCATTTT. This gives the protein CASSPGSDQPQHF. The variable domain in full, with residues beyond the CDR3 obtained from the reference TRBV18 and TRBJ1-5 genes, is NAGVMQNPRHLVRRRGQEARLRCSPMKGHSHVYWYRQLPEEGLKFMVYLQKENIIDESGMPKERFSAEFPKEGPSILRIQQVVRGDSAAYFCASSPGSDQPQHFGDGTRLSIL.